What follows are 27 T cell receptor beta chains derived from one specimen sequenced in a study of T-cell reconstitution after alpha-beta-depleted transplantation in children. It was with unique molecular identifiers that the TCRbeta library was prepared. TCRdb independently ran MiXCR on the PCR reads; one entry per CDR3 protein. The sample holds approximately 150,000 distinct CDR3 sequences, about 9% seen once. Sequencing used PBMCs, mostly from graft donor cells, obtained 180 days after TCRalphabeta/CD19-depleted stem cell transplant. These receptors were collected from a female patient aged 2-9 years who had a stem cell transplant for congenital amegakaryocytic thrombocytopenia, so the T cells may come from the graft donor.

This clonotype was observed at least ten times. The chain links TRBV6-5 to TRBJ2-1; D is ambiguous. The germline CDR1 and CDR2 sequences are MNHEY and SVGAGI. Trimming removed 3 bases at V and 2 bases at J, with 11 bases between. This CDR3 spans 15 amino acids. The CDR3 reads CASSYSYNPYNEQFF. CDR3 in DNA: TGTGCCAGCAGTTATAGCTACAACCCCTACAATGAGCAGTTCTTC.

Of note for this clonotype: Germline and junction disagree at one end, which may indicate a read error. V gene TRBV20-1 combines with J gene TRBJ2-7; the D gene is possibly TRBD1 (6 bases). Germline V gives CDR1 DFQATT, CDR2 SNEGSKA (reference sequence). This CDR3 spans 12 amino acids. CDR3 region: CSVQGEASEEYF. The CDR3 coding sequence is TGCAGTGTACAGGGAGAGGCCTCCGAGGAGTACTTC.

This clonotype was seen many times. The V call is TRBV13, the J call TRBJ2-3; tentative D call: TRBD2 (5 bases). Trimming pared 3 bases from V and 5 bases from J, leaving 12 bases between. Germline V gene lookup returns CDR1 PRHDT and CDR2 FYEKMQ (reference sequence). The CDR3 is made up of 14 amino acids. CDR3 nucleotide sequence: TGTGCCAGCAGCTTCGAAAAAGGACTAGATACGCAGTATTTT. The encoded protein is CASSFEKGLDTQYF. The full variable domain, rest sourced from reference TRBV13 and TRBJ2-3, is AAGVIQSPRHLIKEKRETATLKCYPIPRHDTVYWYQQGPGQDPQFLISFYEKMQSDKGSIPDRFSAQQFSDYHSELNMSSLELGDSALYFCASSFEKGLDTQYFGPGTRLTVL.

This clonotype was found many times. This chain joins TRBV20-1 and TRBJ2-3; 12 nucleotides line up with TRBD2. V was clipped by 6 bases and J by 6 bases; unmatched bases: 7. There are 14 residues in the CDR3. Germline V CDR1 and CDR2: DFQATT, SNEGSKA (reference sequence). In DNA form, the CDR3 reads TGCAGTGCATCGACTAGCGGGAGAGCTGATACGCAGTATTTT. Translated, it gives CSASTSGRADTQYF.

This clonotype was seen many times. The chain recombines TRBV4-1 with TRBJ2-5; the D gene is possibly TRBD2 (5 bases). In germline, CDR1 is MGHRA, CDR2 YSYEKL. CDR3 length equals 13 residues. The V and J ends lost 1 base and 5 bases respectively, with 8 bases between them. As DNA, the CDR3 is TGCGCCAGCAGCCAAGGGAGGACTGAGACCCAGTACTTC. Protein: CASSQGRTETQYF.

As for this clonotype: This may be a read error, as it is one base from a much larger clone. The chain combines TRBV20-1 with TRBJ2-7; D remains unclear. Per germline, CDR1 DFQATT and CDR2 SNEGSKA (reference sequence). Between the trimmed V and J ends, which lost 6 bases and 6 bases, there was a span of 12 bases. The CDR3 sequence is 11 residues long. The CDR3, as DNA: TGCAGTGCCGCCCAGAGTTGCGAGCAGTACTTC. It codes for CSAAQSCEQYF.

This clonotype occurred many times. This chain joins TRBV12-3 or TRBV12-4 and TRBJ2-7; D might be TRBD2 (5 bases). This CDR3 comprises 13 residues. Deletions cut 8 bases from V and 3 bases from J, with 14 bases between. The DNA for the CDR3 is TGTGCCAGCTCGGCGGGCCAAGGCTACGAGCAGTACTTC. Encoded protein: CASSAGQGYEQYF.

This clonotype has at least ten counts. CDR3 region: CASSYEETQYF. DNA for the CDR3: TGCGCCAGCAGCTACGAAGAGACCCAGTACTTC. This chain joins TRBV5-1 and TRBJ2-5; D is undetermined. Trimming removed 3 bases at V and 3 bases at J, with 3 bases between. The CDR3 has 11 amino acids. Germline V gene data show CDR1 as SGHRS and CDR2 as YFSETQ.

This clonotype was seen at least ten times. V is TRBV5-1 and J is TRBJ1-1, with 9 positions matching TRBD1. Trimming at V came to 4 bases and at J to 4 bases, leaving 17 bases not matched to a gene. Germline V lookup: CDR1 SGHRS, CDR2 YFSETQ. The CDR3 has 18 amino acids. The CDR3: CASSRGVTGGDWITEAFF. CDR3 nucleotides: TGCGCCAGCAGCCGGGGGGTTACAGGGGGCGATTGGATCACTGAAGCTTTCTTT.

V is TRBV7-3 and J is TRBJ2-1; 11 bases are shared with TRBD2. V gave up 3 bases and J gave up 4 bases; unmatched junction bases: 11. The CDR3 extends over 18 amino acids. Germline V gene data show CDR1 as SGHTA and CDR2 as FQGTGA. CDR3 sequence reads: CASSLQSRLAGKYNEQFF. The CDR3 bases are TGTGCCAGCAGCTTGCAATCAAGACTAGCGGGAAAGTACAATGAGCAGTTCTTC. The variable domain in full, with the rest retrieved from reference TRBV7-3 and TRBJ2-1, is GAGVSQTPSNKVTEKGKYVELRCDPISGHTALYWYRQSLGQGPEFLIYFQGTGAADDSGLPNDRFFAVRPEGSVSTLKIQRTERGDSAVYLCASSLQSRLAGKYNEQFFGPGTRLTVL.

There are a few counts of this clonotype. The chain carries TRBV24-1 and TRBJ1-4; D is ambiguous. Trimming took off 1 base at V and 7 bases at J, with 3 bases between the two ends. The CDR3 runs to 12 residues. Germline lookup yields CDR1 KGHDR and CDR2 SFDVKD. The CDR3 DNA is TGTGCCACCAGTGATTTCGGTGAAAAACTGTTTTTT. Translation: CATSDFGEKLFF.

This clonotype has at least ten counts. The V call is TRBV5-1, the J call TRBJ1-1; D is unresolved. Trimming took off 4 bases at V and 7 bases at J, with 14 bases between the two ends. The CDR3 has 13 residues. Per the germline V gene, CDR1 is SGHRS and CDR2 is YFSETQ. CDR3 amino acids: CASSIIFTGEAFF. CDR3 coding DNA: TGCGCCAGCAGCATCATTTTCACGGGTGAAGCTTTCTTT. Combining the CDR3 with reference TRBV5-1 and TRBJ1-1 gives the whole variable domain KAGVTQTPRYLIKTRGQQVTLSCSPISGHRSVSWYQQTPGQGLQFLFEYFSETQRNKGNFPGRFSGRQFSNSRSEMNVSTLELGDSALYLCASSIIFTGEAFFGQGTRLTVV.

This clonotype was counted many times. The CDR3 nucleotides are TGCAGCGTTGATACTTACAACTATGGCTACACCTTC. Protein sequence: CSVDTYNYGYTF. This sequence joins TRBV29-1 and TRBJ1-2, with unresolved D. Germline CDR1 reads SQVTM; CDR2 reads ANQGSEA. Trimming left V 3 bases short and J 2 bases short, with 7 bases between. This CDR3 contains 12 residues.

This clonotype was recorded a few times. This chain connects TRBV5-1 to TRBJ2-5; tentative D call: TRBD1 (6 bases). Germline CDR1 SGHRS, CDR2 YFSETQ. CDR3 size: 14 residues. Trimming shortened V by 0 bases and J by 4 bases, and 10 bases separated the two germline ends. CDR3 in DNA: TGCGCCAGCAGCTTGGTACAGGGACGAGAGACCCAGTACTTC. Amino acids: CASSLVQGRETQYF.

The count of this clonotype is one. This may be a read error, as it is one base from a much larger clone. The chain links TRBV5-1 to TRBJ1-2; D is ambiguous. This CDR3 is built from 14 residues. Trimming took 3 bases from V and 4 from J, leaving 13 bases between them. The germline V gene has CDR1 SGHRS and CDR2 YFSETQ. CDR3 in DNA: TGCGCCAGCAGCTCTCACCGCGATCCCTATGGCTACACCTTC. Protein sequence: CASSSHRDPYGYTF. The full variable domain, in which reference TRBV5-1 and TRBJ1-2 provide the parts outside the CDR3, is KAGVTQTPRYLIKTRGQQVTLSCSPISGHRSVSWYQQTPGQGLQFLFEYFSETQRNKGNFPGRFSGRQFSNSRSEMNVSTLELGDSALYLCASSSHRDPYGYTFGSGTRLTVV.

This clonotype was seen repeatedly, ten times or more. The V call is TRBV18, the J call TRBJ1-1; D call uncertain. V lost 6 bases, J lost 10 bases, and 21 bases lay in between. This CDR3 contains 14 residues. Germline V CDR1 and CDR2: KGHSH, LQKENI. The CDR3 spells CASSPGSSGWGAFF. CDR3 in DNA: TGTGCCAGCTCCCCAGGTTCGTCGGGTTGGGGAGCTTTCTTT.

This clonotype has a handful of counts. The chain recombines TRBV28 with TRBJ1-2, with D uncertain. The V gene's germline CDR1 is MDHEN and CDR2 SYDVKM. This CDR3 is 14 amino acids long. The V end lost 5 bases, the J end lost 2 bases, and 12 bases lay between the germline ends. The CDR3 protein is CASSPPLPNYGYTF. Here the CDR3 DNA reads TGTGCCAGCAGTCCCCCGCTGCCAAACTATGGCTACACCTTC.

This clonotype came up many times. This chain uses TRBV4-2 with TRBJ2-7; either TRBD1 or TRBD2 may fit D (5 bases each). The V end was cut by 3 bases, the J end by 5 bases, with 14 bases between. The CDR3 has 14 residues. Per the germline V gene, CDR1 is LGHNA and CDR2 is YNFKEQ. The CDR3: CASSHSGQGHEQYF. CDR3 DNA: TGTGCCAGCAGCCACAGCGGACAAGGCCACGAGCAGTACTTC.

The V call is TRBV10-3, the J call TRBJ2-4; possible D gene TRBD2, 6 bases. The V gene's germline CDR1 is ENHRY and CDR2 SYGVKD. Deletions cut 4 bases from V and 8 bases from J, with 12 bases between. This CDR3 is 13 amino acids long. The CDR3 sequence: CAISGTTRDIQYF. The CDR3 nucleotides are TGTGCCATCAGTGGGACTACACGGGACATTCAGTACTTC.

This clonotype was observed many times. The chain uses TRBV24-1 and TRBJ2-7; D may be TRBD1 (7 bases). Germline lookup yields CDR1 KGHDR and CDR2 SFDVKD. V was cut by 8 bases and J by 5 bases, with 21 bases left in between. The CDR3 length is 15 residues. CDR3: CATTALIGRGDEQYF. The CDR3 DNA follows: TGTGCCACCACCGCCCTTATCGGCAGGGGGGACGAGCAGTACTTC.

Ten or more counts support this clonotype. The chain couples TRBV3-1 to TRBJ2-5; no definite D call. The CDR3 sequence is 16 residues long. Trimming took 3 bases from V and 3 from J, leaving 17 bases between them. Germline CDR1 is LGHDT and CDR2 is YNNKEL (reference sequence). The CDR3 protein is CASSQGSVGPKETQYF. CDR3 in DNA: TGTGCCAGCAGCCAGGGTAGTGTAGGACCTAAAGAGACCCAGTACTTC.

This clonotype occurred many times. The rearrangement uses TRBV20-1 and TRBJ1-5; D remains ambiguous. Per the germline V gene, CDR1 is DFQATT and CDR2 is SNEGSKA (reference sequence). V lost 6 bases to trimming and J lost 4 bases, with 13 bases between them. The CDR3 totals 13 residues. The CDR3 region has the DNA TGCAGTGCCCCTCCTTACGGGAATCAGCCCCAGCATTTT. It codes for CSAPPYGNQPQHF.

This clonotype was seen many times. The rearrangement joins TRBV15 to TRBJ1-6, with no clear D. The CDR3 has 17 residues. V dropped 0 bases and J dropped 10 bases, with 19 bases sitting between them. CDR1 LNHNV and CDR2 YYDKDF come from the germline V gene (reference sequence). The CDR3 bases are TGTGCCACCAGCAGAGACGGGTGGACGGCGAGCCGGTCACCCCTCCACTTT. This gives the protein CATSRDGWTASRSPLHF.

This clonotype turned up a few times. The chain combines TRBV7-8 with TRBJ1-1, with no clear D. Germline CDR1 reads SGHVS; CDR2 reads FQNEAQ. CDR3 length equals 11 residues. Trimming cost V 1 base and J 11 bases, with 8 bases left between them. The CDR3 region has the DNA TGTGCCAGCAGCTTAGGGCCGGACGCTTTCTTT. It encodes CASSLGPDAFF.

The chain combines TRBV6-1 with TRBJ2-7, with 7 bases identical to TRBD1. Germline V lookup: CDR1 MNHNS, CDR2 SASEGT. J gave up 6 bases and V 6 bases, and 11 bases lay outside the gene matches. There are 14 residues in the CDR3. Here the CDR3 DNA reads TGTGCCAGCAGCCCCGGGGACAGCCTTCGCGAGCAGTACTTC. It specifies CASSPGDSLREQYF.

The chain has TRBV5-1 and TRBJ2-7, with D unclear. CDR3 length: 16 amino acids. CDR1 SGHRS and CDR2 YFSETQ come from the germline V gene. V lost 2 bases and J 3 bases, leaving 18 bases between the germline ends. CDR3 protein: CASSLYWAPAFYEQYF. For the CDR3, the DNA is TGCGCCAGCAGCTTATACTGGGCACCGGCTTTCTACGAGCAGTACTTC.

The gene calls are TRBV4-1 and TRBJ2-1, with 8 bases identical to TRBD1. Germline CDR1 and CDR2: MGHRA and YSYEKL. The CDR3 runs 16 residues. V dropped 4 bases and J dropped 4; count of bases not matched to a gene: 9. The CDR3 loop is CASSLDPGGWYNEQFF. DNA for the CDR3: TGCGCCAGCAGCCTCGACCCAGGGGGCTGGTACAATGAGCAGTTCTTC.